One sample yielded the 3 T cell receptor beta chains listed below, sequenced in a study of blood T cells in healthy people across ages. A second PCR of roughly 7 to 11 cycles used a sample-barcoded 5' primer and a J-beta primer mix. Using its own MiXCR run on the 5' RACE reads, TCRdb lists one record per CDR3 protein. The sample yields hundreds of thousands of distinct CDR3 sequences, about 42% seen once. Sequencing was done on a sample of blood. The receptors were sampled from a man older than 75 in good health.

V gene TRBV28 combines with J gene TRBJ1-2, with 7 bases lining up with TRBD1. Germline-derived CDR1 and CDR2 are MDHEN and SYDVKM. J lost 4 bases, V lost 2 bases, and 10 bases had no gene match. This CDR3 has 16 residues. CDR3 sequence (DNA): TGTGCCAGCAGTTTACTCTCTGACAGGGCGGCCTATGGCTACACCTTC. It specifies CASSLLSDRAAYGYTF.

Here the CDR3 reads CSASPQGAAGYTF. The CDR3 region has the DNA TGCAGTGCTAGCCCCCAGGGCGCCGCTGGCTACACCTTC. The chain joins TRBV20-1 to TRBJ1-2; weak D call: TRBD1 (5 bases). The CDR3 has 13 residues. The germline CDR1 and CDR2 sequences are DFQATT and SNEGSKA (reference sequence). Deletions cut 3 bases from V and 7 bases from J, with 15 bases between.

This clonotype was counted a few times. V gene TRBV20-1 combines with J gene TRBJ2-7; D not certain. The CDR3 length is 14 residues. V was shortened by 0 bases and J by 2 bases, with 11 bases between the two germline ends. Germline V lookup: CDR1 DFQATT, CDR2 SNEGSKA (reference sequence). Written as DNA, the CDR3 is TGCAGTGCTAGAGATGTGGCAAAACCCTACGAGCAGTACTTC. Its protein product is CSARDVAKPYEQYF.